A selection of T cell receptor beta chains follows, all from one sample in a study of T cells after yellow fever vaccination. TCRdb re-called the 5' RACE reads with MiXCR, one entry per CDR3 protein. The sample carries about 340,000 distinct CDR3 sequences, 8.5% to 10% recorded once. The sequencing used PBMCs, collected on the day of the first yellow fever vaccination. The origin of the receptors is a young man who received the YFV17D yellow fever vaccine. CDR3s include the opening cysteine and the closing phenylalanine or tryptophan. The order of the fields is D gene, J gene, clone size, V gene, CDR3 protein, CDR3 DNA. The D gene is left open where the match is weak. Size is stated for part of the rows, as once, few or many counts, or as a class when the clone is expanded.

d_call: -
j_call: TRBJ1-1
clone_size: many
v_call: TRBV4-1
cdr3_aa: CASSQGIANTEAFF
cdr3_nt: TGCGCCAGCAGCCAAGGAATAGCGAACACTGAAGCTTTCTTT

d_call: -
j_call: TRBJ1-2
clone_size: -
v_call: TRBV29-1
cdr3_aa: CSVGGRTLDLYGYTF
cdr3_nt: TGCAGCGTTGGGGGTCGGACCCTCGACCTCTATGGCTACACCTTC

d_call: -
j_call: TRBJ2-5
clone_size: few
v_call: TRBV7-7
cdr3_aa: CASSLGGTPGETQYF
cdr3_nt: TGTGCTAGCAGCCTGGGGGGGACACCGGGAGAGACCCAGTACTTC

d_call: -
j_call: TRBJ2-3
clone_size: -
v_call: TRBV27
cdr3_aa: CASSYWESTDTQYF
cdr3_nt: TGTGCCAGCAGTTACTGGGAGAGCACAGATACGCAGTATTTT

d_call: TRBD1
j_call: TRBJ1-2
clone_size: few
v_call: TRBV4-2
cdr3_aa: CASSQDPPTGNYGYTF
cdr3_nt: TGTGCCAGCAGCCAAGACCCCCCGACAGGGAACTATGGCTACACCTTC

d_call: -
j_call: TRBJ2-1
clone_size: -
v_call: TRBV6-2/TRBV6-3
cdr3_aa: CASSYESGLEQFF
cdr3_nt: TGTGCCAGCAGTTACGAAAGTGGGCTGGAGCAGTTCTTC

d_call: TRBD1
j_call: TRBJ1-2
clone_size: -
v_call: TRBV20-1
cdr3_aa: CSARDRGPWNYGYTF
cdr3_nt: TGCAGTGCTAGAGACAGGGGGCCGTGGAACTATGGCTACACCTTC

d_call: -
j_call: TRBJ2-3
clone_size: few
v_call: TRBV7-3
cdr3_aa: CASSRNAPGTDTQYF
cdr3_nt: TGTGCCAGCAGCCGAAATGCCCCGGGCACAGATACGCAGTATTTT

d_call: -
j_call: TRBJ1-3
clone_size: -
v_call: TRBV12-3/TRBV12-4
cdr3_aa: CASSVDGRSGNTIYF
cdr3_nt: TGTGCCAGCAGCGTGGACGGACGCTCTGGAAACACCATATATTTT

d_call: TRBD1
j_call: TRBJ2-1
clone_size: -
v_call: TRBV7-9
cdr3_aa: CASSLEGWTGISNEQFF
cdr3_nt: TGTGCCAGCAGCTTAGAGGGGTGGACAGGAATTAGCAATGAGCAGTTCTTC

d_call: -
j_call: TRBJ2-1
clone_size: few
v_call: TRBV4-3
cdr3_aa: CASSQSGYSYNEQFF
cdr3_nt: TGCGCCAGCAGCCAATCGGGTTACTCCTACAATGAGCAGTTCTTC

d_call: -
j_call: TRBJ1-2
clone_size: many
v_call: TRBV28
cdr3_aa: CASTTPGEGYGYTF
cdr3_nt: TGTGCCAGCACCACGCCGGGCGAGGGGTATGGCTACACCTTC

d_call: TRBD2
j_call: TRBJ2-1
clone_size: few
v_call: TRBV7-9
cdr3_aa: CASSLRGGRYNEQFF
cdr3_nt: TGTGCCAGCAGCTTACGGGGGGGCCGCTACAATGAGCAGTTCTTC

d_call: -
j_call: TRBJ2-5
clone_size: many
v_call: TRBV7-2
cdr3_aa: CASRLVQETQYF
cdr3_nt: TGTGCCAGCAGACTAGTTCAAGAGACCCAGTACTTC

d_call: -
j_call: TRBJ1-2
clone_size: many
v_call: TRBV4-3
cdr3_aa: CASSQDGTHMGGYTF
cdr3_nt: TGCGCCAGCAGCCAAGATGGGACACATATGGGCGGCTACACCTTC

d_call: TRBD2
j_call: TRBJ2-1
clone_size: many
v_call: TRBV12-3/TRBV12-4
cdr3_aa: CASSFRGETNEQFF
cdr3_nt: TGTGCCAGCAGTTTCCGGGGGGAAACCAATGAGCAGTTCTTC

d_call: -
j_call: TRBJ2-7
clone_size: -
v_call: TRBV18
cdr3_aa: CASSRQTVGTYEQYF
cdr3_nt: TGTGCCAGCTCACGCCAGACCGTGGGGACCTACGAGCAGTACTTC

d_call: -
j_call: TRBJ2-4
clone_size: -
v_call: TRBV23-1
cdr3_aa: CASSQLVRTPHIQYF
cdr3_nt: TGCGCCAGCAGTCAATTAGTTCGGACACCGCACATTCAGTACTTC

d_call: TRBD1
j_call: TRBJ1-4
clone_size: -
v_call: TRBV18
cdr3_aa: CASSSQGRATNEKLFF
cdr3_nt: TGTGCCAGCTCATCACAGGGGAGGGCAACTAATGAAAAACTGTTTTTT

d_call: -
j_call: TRBJ2-3
clone_size: few
v_call: TRBV7-6
cdr3_aa: CASSLALADTQYF
cdr3_nt: TGTGCCAGCAGCTTAGCGCTCGCGGATACGCAGTATTTT

d_call: -
j_call: TRBJ2-7
clone_size: once
v_call: TRBV5-6
cdr3_aa: CASSPVGPCEQYF
cdr3_nt: TGTGCCAGCAGCCCCGTGGGCCCCTGCGAGCAGTACTTC

d_call: -
j_call: TRBJ2-1
clone_size: -
v_call: TRBV12-3/TRBV12-4
cdr3_aa: CASSFILYNEQFF
cdr3_nt: TGTGCCAGCAGTTTTATTCTGTACAATGAGCAGTTCTTC

d_call: TRBD1
j_call: TRBJ2-7
clone_size: few
v_call: TRBV10-3
cdr3_aa: CAIRTGTGKEEQYF
cdr3_nt: TGTGCCATCAGGACCGGGACAGGAAAGGAAGAGCAGTACTTC

d_call: -
j_call: TRBJ2-3
clone_size: many
v_call: TRBV11-2
cdr3_aa: CASSWGVLTDTQYF
cdr3_nt: TGTGCCAGCAGTTGGGGAGTGCTCACAGATACGCAGTATTTT